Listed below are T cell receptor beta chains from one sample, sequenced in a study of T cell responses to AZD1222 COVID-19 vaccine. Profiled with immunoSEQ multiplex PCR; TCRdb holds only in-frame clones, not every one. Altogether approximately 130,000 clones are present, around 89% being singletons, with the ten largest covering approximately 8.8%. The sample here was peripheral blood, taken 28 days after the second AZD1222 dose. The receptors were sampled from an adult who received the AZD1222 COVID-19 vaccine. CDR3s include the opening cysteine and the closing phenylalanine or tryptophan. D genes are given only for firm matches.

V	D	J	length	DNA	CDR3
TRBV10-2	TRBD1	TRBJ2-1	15	TGCGCCAGCAGTGAAAGTTGGGGGACAGTTAATGAGCAGTTCTTC	CASSESWGTVNEQFF
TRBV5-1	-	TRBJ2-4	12	TGCGCCAGCAGCTTGGACCTAAACATTCAGTACTTC	CASSLDLNIQYF
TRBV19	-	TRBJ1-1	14	TGTGCCAGTAGGGGTGTGGCAGTGGGCACTGAAGCTTTCTTT	CASRGVAVGTEAFF
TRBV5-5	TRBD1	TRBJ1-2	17	TGTGCCAGCAGCTTGGCTTTCTTACAGGGGGCTTTTCATGGCTACACCTTC	CASSLAFLQGAFHGYTF
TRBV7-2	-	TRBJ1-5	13	TGTGCCAGCAGCTTACAGGCCAATCAGCCCCAGCATTTT	CASSLQANQPQHF
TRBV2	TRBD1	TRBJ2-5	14	TGTGCCAGCAGCCGACAGGGTCCACAAGAGACCCAGTACTTC	CASSRQGPQETQYF
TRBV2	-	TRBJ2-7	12	TGTGCCAGCAGCCGGGACGGATACGAGCAGTACTTC	CASSRDGYEQYF
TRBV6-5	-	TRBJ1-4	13	TGTGCCAGCAGGCGACAGGAGGGAGAAAAACTGTTTTTT	CASRRQEGEKLFF
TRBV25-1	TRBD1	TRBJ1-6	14	TGTGCCAGCAGTTGGACAGGGGGCGATTCACCCCTCCACTTT	CASSWTGGDSPLHF
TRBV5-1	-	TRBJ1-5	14	TGCGCCAGCAGCTTGGGCGACAGCAAATCGCCCCAGCATTTT	CASSLGDSKSPQHF
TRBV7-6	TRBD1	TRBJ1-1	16	TGTGCCAGCAGCGCTACCGGGACAGGGCTGTTCACTGAAGCTTTCTTT	CASSATGTGLFTEAFF
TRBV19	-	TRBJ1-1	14	TGTGCCAGTAGTATAATACGGCAGGGATATTCAGCTTTCTTT	CASSIIRQGYSAFF
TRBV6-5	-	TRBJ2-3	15	TGTGCCAGCAGGTCCCGGCACCTTCGCACAGATACGCAGTATTTT	CASRSRHLRTDTQYF
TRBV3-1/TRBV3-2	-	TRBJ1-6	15	TGTGCCAGCAGCCAAGGGAGGTCGGGTAATTCACCCCTCCACTTT	CASSQGRSGNSPLHF
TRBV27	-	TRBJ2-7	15	TGTGCCAGCAGTGAAAGGGCCGGAAGGAGTTACGAGCAGTACTTC	CASSERAGRSYEQYF
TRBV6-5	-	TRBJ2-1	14	TGTGCCAGTCAGGGGCTTAGCTCCTACAATGAGCAGTTCTTC	CASQGLSSYNEQFF
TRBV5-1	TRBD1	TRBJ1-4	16	TGCGCCAGCAGCCCCGGTGGGACAGCCGCTAATGAAAAACTGTTTTTT	CASSPGGTAANEKLFF
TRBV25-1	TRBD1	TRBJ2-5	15	TGTGCCAGCAGTGCGATAACTCCGGGACAGGGTGACCAGTACTTC	CASSAITPGQGDQYF